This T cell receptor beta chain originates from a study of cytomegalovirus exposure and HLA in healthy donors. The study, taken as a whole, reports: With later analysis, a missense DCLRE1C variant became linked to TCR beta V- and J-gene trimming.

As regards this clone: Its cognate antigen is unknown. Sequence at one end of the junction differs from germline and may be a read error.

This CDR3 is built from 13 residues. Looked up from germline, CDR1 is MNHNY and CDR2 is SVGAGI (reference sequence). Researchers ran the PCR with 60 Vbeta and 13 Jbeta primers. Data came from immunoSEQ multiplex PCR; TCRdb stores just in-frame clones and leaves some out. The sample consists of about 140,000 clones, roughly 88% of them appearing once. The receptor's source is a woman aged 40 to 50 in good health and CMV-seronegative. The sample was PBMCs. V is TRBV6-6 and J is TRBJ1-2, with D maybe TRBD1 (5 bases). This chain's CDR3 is CASSPGPRGGYAF. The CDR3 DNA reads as TGTGCCAGCAGCCCAGGTCCGAGGGGAGGCTACGCCTTC.